One sample yielded the 22 T cell receptor beta chains listed below, sequenced in a study of T-cell memory formation after mild COVID-19 (dated by TCRdb to the early 2020s). Libraries were prepared through 5' RACE. The sequencer listed for this sample is Illumina NovaSeq 6000. TCRdb reworked the public reads: Q25 trimming with fastp, MiXCR clone assembly, productive beta chains retained. Rows with a matching CDR3 protein are joined into one entry that keeps the most common DNA and genes. Present in this sample are around 340,000 distinct CDR3 sequences, over 10% of which were seen just once. The ten largest clones add up to about 20% of the sample. The sequenced sample was PBMCs or a T cell subset sorted from them (not recorded which). Receptors originate from a man aged 18 to 35 who had mild COVID-19 (a few samples of this study predate the infection). The sample titles of this study are shuffled in the database, so cell type and time point are left out; the donor was told from shared clones.

This clonotype was detected a few times. The J gene is TRBJ2-7, the V gene TRBV27; TRBD1 aligns across 8 bases. The CDR3 has 16 amino acids. Trimming at V came to 2 bases and at J to 2 bases, leaving 8 bases not matched to a gene. Germline CDR1 MNHEY, CDR2 SMNVEV (reference sequence). The DNA for the CDR3 is TGTGCCAGCAGTTTAGCCCAGGGGGCGAACACCTACGAGCAGTACTTC. Protein sequence: CASSLAQGANTYEQYF.

The V call is TRBV4-2, the J call TRBJ2-1, with 8 positions matching TRBD2. The CDR3 has 18 residues. Germline V gene data show CDR1 as LGHNA and CDR2 as YNFKEQ. V gave up 3 bases and J gave up 0 bases; unmatched junction bases: 10. The CDR3 is CASSHSLGGRSSYNEQFF. Here the CDR3 DNA reads TGTGCCAGCAGCCATTCGTTGGGCGGGAGGAGCTCCTACAATGAGCAGTTCTTC.

The chain carries TRBV28 and TRBJ1-2; D is possibly TRBD1 (5 bases). Germline loops: CDR1 MDHEN, CDR2 SYDVKM. This CDR3 spans 16 amino acids. Trimming pared 3 bases from V and 4 bases from J, leaving 18 bases between. CDR3 amino acids: CASSLVTGTATYGYTF. The CDR3 nucleotides read TGTGCCAGCAGTTTGGTGACCGGGACGGCGACCTATGGCTACACCTTC.

The chain carries TRBV29-1 and TRBJ2-2; 10 bases fit TRBD2. Germline CDR1 SQVTM, CDR2 ANQGSEA. The CDR3 is made up of 17 amino acids. V shed 3 bases and J 7 bases; nucleotides not matched to a gene: 14. The CDR3 coding sequence is TGCAGCGTTGAGTCTTTTCTAGCGGGGGCCCCAGGCGGGGAGCTGTTTTTT. This sequence encodes CSVESFLAGAPGGELFF.

The chain employs TRBV20-1 and TRBJ2-1, with 9 positions matching TRBD2. The CDR3 extends over 15 amino acids. Trimming at V came to 6 bases and at J to 8 bases, leaving 14 bases not matched to a gene. Germline CDR1 reads DFQATT; CDR2 reads SNEGSKA (reference sequence). The CDR3 loop reads CSAGSGLAGTDEQFF. The DNA of the CDR3 is TGCAGTGCCGGATCTGGCCTAGCGGGGACGGATGAGCAGTTCTTC.

The chain has TRBV5-1 and TRBJ1-2, with 12 positions matching TRBD1. CDR3 size: 14 residues. With 4 bases clipped from V and 6 bases from J, the junction kept 4 bases outside the gene matches. Germline V gene sequence: CDR1 SGHRS, CDR2 YFSETQ. The CDR3 coding sequence is TGCGCCAGCAGCGAGGGACAGGGGGCGAATGGCTACACCTTC. This sequence encodes CASSEGQGANGYTF.

V gene TRBV7-9 combines with J gene TRBJ2-5; D ambiguous. CDR1 is SEHNR, CDR2 FQNEAQ, per germline (reference sequence). The CDR3 sequence is 14 residues long. Deletions cut 4 bases from V and 0 bases from J, with 9 bases between. In DNA form, the CDR3 reads TGTGCCAGCAGCTCGACCCTGTACCAAGAGACCCAGTACTTC. It encodes CASSSTLYQETQYF. Variable domain in full (rest from reference TRBV7-9 and TRBJ2-5): DTGVSQNPRHKITKRGQNVTFRCDPISEHNRLYWYRQTLGQGPEFLTYFQNEAQLEKSRLLSDRFSAERPKGSFSTLEIQRTEQGDSAMYLCASSSTLYQETQYFGPGTRLLVL.

The rearrangement joins TRBV7-9 to TRBJ2-3; D is perhaps TRBD2 (6 bases). Germline CDR1 is SEHNR and CDR2 is FQNEAQ (reference sequence). Trimming left V 6 bases short and J 6 bases short, with 16 bases between. This CDR3 has 14 residues. Here the CDR3 reads CASRSEGRPDTQYF. CDR3 nucleotides: TGTGCCAGCAGGTCGGAGGGAAGACCCGATACGCAGTATTTT.

This clonotype has a count of ten or more. The V call is TRBV4-1, the J call TRBJ2-7; D remains ambiguous. V was clipped by 1 base and J by 5 bases, with 3 bases between them. The CDR3 totals 11 residues. Germline values: CDR1 MGHRA, CDR2 YSYEKL. CDR3 sequence reads: CASSQGDEQYF. The CDR3 bases are TGCGCCAGCAGCCAAGGTGACGAGCAGTACTTC.

This clonotype was seen many times. CDR3 nucleotides: TGTGCCAGCAGTTTAGGACAGTCAGAATCCTACGAGCAGTACGTC. Its translation: CASSLGQSESYEQYV. This chain uses TRBV28 with TRBJ2-7; D is perhaps TRBD1 (6 bases). Germline V CDR1 and CDR2: MDHEN, SYDVKM. V lost 2 bases to trimming and J lost 1 base, with 12 bases between them. This CDR3 has 15 residues.

This clonotype was seen a handful of times. The chain recombines TRBV5-1 with TRBJ1-1; D possibly corresponds to TRBD1 (5 bases). This CDR3 is 15 amino acids long. Germline CDR1 is SGHRS and CDR2 is YFSETQ. V gave up 5 bases and J gave up 0 bases, with 14 bases separating them. CDR3 DNA: TGCGCCAGCAGACAACAGACAGACGTGAACACTGAAGCTTTCTTT. Residues: CASRQQTDVNTEAFF.

There are many counts of this clonotype. The chain is built from TRBV5-1 and TRBJ1-5; no clear D gene. Trimming pared 2 bases from V and 6 bases from J, leaving 12 bases between. CDR3 length: 14 residues. Germline V lookup: CDR1 SGHRS, CDR2 YFSETQ. The CDR3 nucleotides read TGCGCCAGCAGCTTTAACGGGGAGGGTCAGCCCCAGCATTTT. This gives the protein CASSFNGEGQPQHF. The whole variable domain, remainder taken from reference TRBV5-1 and TRBJ1-5, is KAGVTQTPRYLIKTRGQQVTLSCSPISGHRSVSWYQQTPGQGLQFLFEYFSETQRNKGNFPGRFSGRQFSNSRSEMNVSTLELGDSALYLCASSFNGEGQPQHFGDGTRLSIL.

The sample holds many counts of this clonotype. The chain is built from TRBV20-1 and TRBJ1-2; D gene ambiguous. In germline, CDR1 is DFQATT, CDR2 SNEGSKA (reference sequence). CDR3 size: 12 residues. V was clipped by 5 bases and J by 9 bases, with 16 bases between them. CDR3 in amino acids: CSAAEITARYTF. The CDR3 region has the DNA TGCAGTGCTGCCGAGATTACGGCACGCTACACCTTC.

The CDR3 DNA is TGCAGCGTTGGTCAGGGAGATACTGAAGCTTTCTTT. The encoded protein is CSVGQGDTEAFF. V is TRBV29-1 and J is TRBJ1-1; TRBD1 is a possible D gene (5 bases). V lost 4 bases and J 5 bases, leaving 11 bases between the germline ends. CDR1 SQVTM and CDR2 ANQGSEA come from the germline V gene. This CDR3 has 12 amino acids.

V and J are TRBV7-6 and TRBJ1-4; D not certain. Looked up from germline, CDR1 is SGHVS and CDR2 is FNYEAQ. Trimming took off 1 base at V and 10 bases at J, with 13 bases between the two ends. CDR3 length: 14 amino acids. The CDR3 coding sequence is TGTGCCAGCAGCTTAGAGGTCTCAGGAGGAAAACTGTTTTTT. Its translation is CASSLEVSGGKLFF. Drawing the rest from reference TRBV7-6 and TRBJ1-4, the complete variable domain is GAGVSQSPRYKVTKRGQDVALRCDPISGHVSLYWYRQALGQGPEFLTYFNYEAQQDKSGLPNDRFSAERPEGSISTLTIQRTEQRDSAMYRCASSLEVSGGKLFFGSGTQLSVL.

In its sample, this clonotype was seen many times. The V and J genes are TRBV7-2 and TRBJ2-7, with D perhaps TRBD2 (5 bases). The CDR3 has 16 residues. CDR1 is SGHTA and CDR2 is FQGNSA in the germline V gene. Trimming cost V 2 bases and J 2 bases, with 16 bases left between them. This chain's CDR3 is CASSLFIGMPTYEQYF. Here the CDR3 DNA reads TGTGCCAGCAGCTTATTCATCGGGATGCCAACCTACGAGCAGTACTTC.

This sequence joins TRBV27 and TRBJ2-5, with TRBD2 identical over 9 bases. After removal of 5 bases from V and 0 bases from J, the junction contained 10 bases not matched to a gene. The CDR3 is 17 amino acids. The germline CDR1 and CDR2 sequences are MNHEY and SMNVEV (reference sequence). The CDR3 loop reads CASSHEKLAGNQETQYF. In nucleotides, the CDR3 is TGTGCCAGCAGTCACGAAAAACTAGCGGGTAACCAAGAGACCCAGTACTTC.

The chain carries TRBV6-2 or TRBV6-3 and TRBJ2-7; D is perhaps TRBD1 or TRBD2 (5 bases each). This CDR3 region has 14 residues. The germline V gene has CDR1 MNHEY and CDR2 SVGEGT. V was cut by 2 bases and J by 5 bases, with 13 bases left in between. The CDR3 DNA is TGTGCCAGCAGTTACGGCAGGGAGAGGGACGAGCAGTACGTC. As protein: CASSYGRERDEQYV.

This clonotype has ten or more counts. V usage is TRBV7-2 and J usage is TRBJ2-5; D unclear. The CDR3 sequence is 12 residues long. With 5 bases removed from V and 1 base from J, the gap between germline ends came to 5 bases. Germline V lookup: CDR1 SGHTA, CDR2 FQGNSA. The CDR3 here is CASSASQETQYF. CDR3 nucleotide sequence: TGTGCCAGCAGCGCAAGCCAAGAGACCCAGTACTTC. Using reference TRBV7-2 and TRBJ2-5 for the parts outside the CDR3, the full variable domain is GAGVSQSPSNKVTEKGKDVELRCDPISGHTALYWYRQSLGQGLEFLIYFQGNSAPDKSGLPSDRFSAERTGGSVSTLTIQRTQQEDSAVYLCASSASQETQYFGPGTRLLVL.

This clonotype was seen more than once but under ten times. The CDR3 DNA is TGTGCCAGCAGACCGACAGGGAGGGAGGAGACCCAGTACTTC. This gives the protein CASRPTGREETQYF. This chain joins TRBV12-3 or TRBV12-4 and TRBJ2-5, with D perhaps matching TRBD1 or TRBD2 (7 bases each). The CDR3 has 14 residues. The V gene lost 6 bases and the J gene lost 5 bases, with 16 bases spanning the gap.

J is TRBJ1-4 and V is TRBV4-1; no clear D gene. The V end was cut by 1 base, the J end by 6 bases, with 9 bases between. The germline gives CDR1 MGHRA, CDR2 YSYEKL. CDR3 length: 14 amino acids. CDR3 protein: CASSQGGLHEKLFF. The CDR3 coding sequence is TGCGCCAGCAGCCAAGGAGGGTTACATGAAAAACTGTTTTTT.

This clonotype was found a few times. The rearrangement joins TRBV6-2 or TRBV6-3 to TRBJ1-1; weak D call: TRBD1 (5 bases). V lost 6 bases and J 0 bases, leaving 17 bases between the germline ends. CDR3 length equals 16 residues. The germline gives CDR1 MNHEY, CDR2 SVGEGT. CDR3 sequence (DNA): TGTGCCAGCAGCCCACTTGGAGGGGAGGTGAACACTGAAGCTTTCTTT. Its protein product is CASSPLGGEVNTEAFF.